A single sample gave rise to the 9 T cell receptor beta chains below, sequenced in a study of technical replicates of blood from a handful of donors. The table came from immunoSEQ multiplex PCR; TCRdb's copy has only in-frame clones and leaves some out. Of 9,500 to 15,000 clones listed, approximately 96% are singletons. The specimen sequenced was PBMCs. The receptor source for this set is a human donor in good health.

The rearrangement uses TRBV6-6 and TRBJ2-1; tentative D call: TRBD2 (7 bases). V lost 6 bases and J 6 bases, leaving 9 bases between the germline ends. The germline V gene encodes CDR1 MNHNY and CDR2 SVGAGI (reference sequence). CDR3 size: 12 residues. The CDR3 sequence is CASSGGRNEQFF. In nucleotides, the CDR3 is TGTGCCAGCAGCGGGGGGCGCAATGAGCAGTTCTTC.

The gene calls are TRBV14 and TRBJ1-2; 9 bases line up with TRBD1. V lost 2 bases and J lost 4; bases outside the gene matches: 5. The CDR3 loop spans 15 amino acids. In germline, CDR1 is SGHDN, CDR2 FVKESK. The CDR3 here is CASSQMSGQGYGYTF. The CDR3 DNA is TGTGCCAGCAGCCAAATGTCGGGACAGGGCTATGGCTACACCTTC.

The V call is TRBV4-2, the J call TRBJ2-7, with 11 bases fitting TRBD2. Germline CDR1 LGHNA, CDR2 YNFKEQ. Unmatched junction bases numbered 15, after V lost 0 bases and J lost 2 bases. This CDR3 region has 20 residues. The CDR3: CASSQEGKRWASGRTYEQYF. CDR3 nucleotide sequence: TGTGCCAGCAGCCAAGAGGGGAAGAGGTGGGCTAGCGGGAGGACCTACGAGCAGTACTTC.

CDR3 region: CASSLSTDTQYF. CDR3 DNA: TGTGCCAGTTCCCTAAGCACAGATACGCAGTATTTT. The rearrangement joins TRBV2 to TRBJ2-3, with D uncertain. Trimming took 9 bases from V and 0 from J, leaving 7 bases between them. This CDR3 spans 12 amino acids. Germline CDR1 and CDR2: SNHLY and FYNNEI.

The V gene is TRBV5-8, the J gene TRBJ1-1, with a weak D call TRBD1 (6 bases). The CDR3 loop spans 15 amino acids. Trimming pared 1 base from V and 6 bases from J, leaving 16 bases between. CDR1 is SGHTS, CDR2 YDEGEE, per germline. CDR3 DNA sequence: TGTGCCAGCAGCTTGCTTGGGACACCATCCCCTGAAGCTTTCTTT. Residues: CASSLLGTPSPEAFF.

The chain employs TRBV5-6 and TRBJ2-3; the D gene is possibly TRBD2 (5 bases). CDR1 is SGHDT, CDR2 YYEEEE, per germline. The CDR3 covers 12 residues. V lost 4 bases and J lost 6, with 9 bases in between. The CDR3 bases are TGTGCCAGCAGCGGTTCTAGCGATACGCAGTATTTT. This translates into CASSGSSDTQYF. Based on the CDR3 plus reference TRBV5-6 and TRBJ2-3, the full variable domain is DAGVTQSPTHLIKTRGQQVTLRCSPKSGHDTVSWYQQALGQGPQFIFQYYEEEERQRGNFPDRFSGHQFPNYSSELNVNALLLGDSALYLCASSGSSDTQYFGPGTRLTVL.

This chain uses TRBV19 with TRBJ2-7, with 10 bases fitting TRBD2. Per the germline V gene, CDR1 is LNHDA and CDR2 is SQIVND (reference sequence). This CDR3 comprises 14 residues. V gave up 3 bases and J gave up 6 bases; unmatched junction bases: 5. In DNA form, the CDR3 reads TGTGCCAGTAGTATCCTAGCGGGAGTGGTCGAGCAGTACTTC. Translation gives CASSILAGVVEQYF. Variable domain in full (rest from reference TRBV19 and TRBJ2-7): DGGITQSPKYLFRKEGQNVTLSCEQNLNHDAMYWYRQDPGQGLRLIYYSQIVNDFQKGDIAEGYSVSREKKESFPLTVTSAQKNPTAFYLCASSILAGVVEQYFGPGTRLTVT.

The rearrangement joins TRBV25-1 to TRBJ2-3, with TRBD2 identical over 11 bases. The germline gives CDR1 MGHDK, CDR2 SYGVNS. CDR3 length: 16 amino acids. V was clipped by 4 bases and J by 2 bases; unmatched bases: 5. CDR3 sequence: CASSGGTSGNTDTQYF. CDR3 coding DNA: TGTGCCAGCAGTGGGGGGACTAGCGGAAACACAGATACGCAGTATTTT.

In this sample, this clone turned up once. This chain connects TRBV28 to TRBJ2-3, with TRBD1 as a possible D gene (5 bases). This CDR3 comprises 13 residues. The V gene's germline CDR1 is MDHEN and CDR2 SYDVKM. Trimming took 8 bases from V and 2 from J, leaving 11 bases between them. CDR3 in amino acids: CASQTENTDTQYF. The CDR3 coding sequence is TGTGCCAGCCAGACAGAAAACACAGATACGCAGTATTTT. Drawing the rest from reference TRBV28 and TRBJ2-3, the complete variable domain is DVKVTQSSRYLVKRTGEKVFLECVQDMDHENMFWYRQDPGLGLRLIYFSYDVKMKEKGDIPEGYSVSREKKERFSLILESASTNQTSMYLCASQTENTDTQYFGPGTRLTVL.